The clone carrying this T cell receptor (beta chain) was counted a few times. Per the authors' pipeline: The authors estimated nucleated cell counts from reference gene primer amplification. Some clones are missing from TCRdb's copy, which holds only in-frame ones; the method was immunoSEQ multiplex PCR. That table furnishes V, J and clone size, whereas the DNA furnished D and trimming. The sample contains hundreds of thousands of clones, around nine tenths of which appear only once. This sample stems from a study of blood T cell repertoires in COVID-19. Study-level background: Specimens from acute and convalescent COVID-19 originated in the United States, Italy and Spain. PBMCs, B-cell-depleted T cells, or T cells were the source of the cDNA or gDNA that made up the material.

The ends lost 3 bases at V and 8 bases at J; junction bases unmatched: 18. CDR3 size: 18 residues. CDR1 and CDR2 from the germline V gene are SGHDT and YYEEEE. Sequencing was performed on peripheral blood. The genes are TRBV5-6 and TRBJ1-2, with TRBD1 identical over 11 bases. The source is a woman in her sixties or seventies with COVID-19, enrolled during active disease. Here the CDR3 reads CASSSTRTGGFTGTGYTF. The CDR3 bases are TGTGCCAGCAGCTCCACAAGGACAGGGGGCTTCACGGGGACAGGCTACACCTTC.